This T cell receptor (beta chain) was documented in a study of blood T cell repertoires in COVID-19. Study summary: The origin of the acute and convalescent COVID-19 samples was the United States, Italy and Spain. In each case, the material was cDNA or gDNA derived from T cells, B-cell-depleted T cells, or PBMCs.

CDR1 and CDR2 (germline): MNHEY, SVGAGI. V shed 5 bases and J shed 12 bases, with 14 bases lying between them. CDR3 length: 13 amino acids. This clone was observed a single time. Original data processing: How many nucleated cells were present was estimated from reference gene primer amplification. Only in-frame clones appear in the TCRdb table, and some are missing; sequencing was by immunoSEQ multiplex PCR. The DNA was the basis for D and trimming; V, J and clone size are from that table. The table has some 130,000 clones, 90% seen once. Sequencing was carried out using peripheral blood. The clonotype originates from a man in his forties or fifties with active COVID-19. The genes are TRBV6-5 and TRBJ1-6; possible D gene TRBD1, 5 bases. CDR3 nucleotide sequence: TGTGCCAGCAGTCCCGAGACCGGACAACCCCTCCACTTT. Residues: CASSPETGQPLHF.